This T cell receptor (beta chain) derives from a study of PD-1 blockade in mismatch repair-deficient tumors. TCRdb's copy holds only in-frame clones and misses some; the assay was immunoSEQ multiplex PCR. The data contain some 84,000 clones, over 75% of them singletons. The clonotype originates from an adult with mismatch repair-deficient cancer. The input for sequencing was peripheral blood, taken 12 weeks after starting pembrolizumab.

The CDR3 DNA follows: TGCGCCAGCAGAACTAGCGGGAGCTCCTACAATGAGCAGTTCTTC. Protein product: CASRTSGSSYNEQFF. The V and J genes are TRBV10-2 and TRBJ2-1, with 11 bases identical to TRBD2. The CDR3 length is 15 residues. Germline CDR1 and CDR2: WSHSY and SAAADI. V lost 6 bases to trimming and J lost 0 bases; unmatched junction nucleotides: 1.